The sequence of this T cell receptor beta chain was determined in a study of cytomegalovirus exposure and HLA in healthy donors. Overall study findings and caveats: A highly shared variant cluster was judged a likely technical artifact.

A note on this clone: Its antigen is currently unknown.

Primers for the PCR totalled 60 Vbeta and 13 Jbeta. The authors' processing: Later analysis identified tens of millions of unique TCR beta chains, approximately 10 million shared. Assay used: immunoSEQ multiplex PCR; TCRdb lists only in-frame clones, some missing. V, J and clone size are taken as reported in that table, and D and trimming were inferred from the DNA itself. The sample consists of tens of thousands of clones, about 75% of them appearing once. Germline CDR1 is ENHRY and CDR2 is SYGVKD. V lost 10 bases to trimming and J lost 3 bases; unmatched junction nucleotides: 3. The CDR3 has 12 amino acids.

This TCR was sampled from a middle-aged man in good health and CMV-seronegative. The source material was PBMCs. The chain has TRBV10-3 and TRBJ1-1; 9 bases map to TRBD1. CDR3 coding DNA: TGTGCCACCTGGACAGGGGACACTGAAGCTTTCTTT. Translated, it gives CATWTGDTEAFF.